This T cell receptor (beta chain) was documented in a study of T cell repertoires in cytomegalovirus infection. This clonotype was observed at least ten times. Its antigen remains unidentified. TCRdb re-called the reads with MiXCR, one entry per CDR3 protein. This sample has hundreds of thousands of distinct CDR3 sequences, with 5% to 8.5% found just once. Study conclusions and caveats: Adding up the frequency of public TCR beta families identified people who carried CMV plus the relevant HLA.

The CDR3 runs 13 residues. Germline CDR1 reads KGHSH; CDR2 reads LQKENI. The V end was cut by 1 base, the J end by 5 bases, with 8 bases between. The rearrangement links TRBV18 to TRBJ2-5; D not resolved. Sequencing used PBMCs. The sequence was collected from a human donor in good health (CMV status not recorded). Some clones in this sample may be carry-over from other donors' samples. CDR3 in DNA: TGTGCCAGCTCACCACTAGCATGGGAGACCCAGTACTTC. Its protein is CASSPLAWETQYF.